This entry lists 17 T cell receptor beta chains sequenced from one sample in a study of regulatory T cells in long-lasting Graves disease. Time point in this sample: newly diagnosed GD, antithyroid drugs for less than 3 months. With RNA extracted from PBMCs as input, the TCR library was made. Relying on iRepertoire HTBI primers and Arm-PCR of CDR3 regions, the team built TCR beta libraries. In TCRdb, the multiplex PCR reads were re-called with MiXCR into one record per CDR3 protein. Here the sample spans roughly 500,000 distinct CDR3 sequences, about 13% being singletons. The sample was also linked to a second study, of T cells in Graves' hyperthyroidism and ophthalmopathy.

Sequences were derived from peripheral blood mononuclear cells (PBMCs), sampled at new diagnosis, from a patient treated with antithyroid drugs. All receptors derive from a man aged 25-40 years with Graves disease.

Concerning this clonotype: An end of the junction differs from the germline gene, which may be a read error. V and J are TRBV18 and TRBJ1-1; 10 positions match TRBD1. Germline V gene lookup returns CDR1 KGHSH and CDR2 LQKENI. The CDR3 sequence is 14 residues long. The CDR3 reads CASSSGQGNTEALF. Written as DNA, the CDR3 is TGTGCCAGCTCATCGGGACAGGGGAACACTGAAGCTCTCTTT.

At least ten counts were recorded for this clonotype. This chain links TRBV20-1 with TRBJ1-2, with a possible D match to TRBD1 (6 bases). V was pared by 6 bases and J by 8 bases, with 19 bases between. The CDR3 runs 13 residues. CDR1 DFQATT and CDR2 SNEGSKA come from the germline V gene (reference sequence). The CDR3 region is CSAPSPGAGGYTF. In DNA, the CDR3 is TGCAGTGCCCCTTCGCCAGGGGCGGGAGGCTACACCTTC.

V and J are TRBV6-2 or TRBV6-3 and TRBJ2-7; 9 bases map to TRBD2. The germline gives CDR1 MNHEY, CDR2 SVGEGT. J was trimmed by 5 bases and V by 7 bases; bases with no gene match: 6. The CDR3 has 13 amino acids. The CDR3 here is CASTISGSHEQYF. DNA for the CDR3: TGTGCCAGCACCATTAGCGGGAGCCACGAGCAGTACTTC.

The rearrangement links TRBV20-1 to TRBJ2-7; TRBD2 aligns across 8 bases. Trimming removed 5 bases from V and 7 bases from J; junction bases left unmatched: 10. Germline V lookup: CDR1 DFQATT, CDR2 SNEGSKA (reference sequence). CDR3 size: 13 residues. The CDR3, as DNA: TGCAGTGCTCGAGCGGGAGAGTCGTGGGAGCAGTACTTC. This encodes CSARAGESWEQYF.

The gene calls are TRBV20-1 and TRBJ1-4; 10 bases align to TRBD1. The CDR3 runs to 19 residues. The germline CDR1 and CDR2 sequences are DFQATT and SNEGSKA (reference sequence). Germline trimming cut 0 bases from V and 2 bases from J; bases unmatched to any gene: 12. The CDR3 here is CSARDLRQGAWTTNEKLFF. Written as DNA, the CDR3 is TGCAGTGCTAGAGACCTGAGACAGGGGGCATGGACGACTAATGAAAAACTGTTTTTT.

This clonotype was observed at least ten times. The chain uses TRBV11-2 and TRBJ2-7, with 8 bases that match TRBD1. V lost 1 base, J lost 6 bases, and 5 bases stayed unmatched. Germline lookup yields CDR1 SGHAT and CDR2 FQNNGV. The CDR3 loop spans 14 amino acids. The CDR3 spells CASSLVGTGIEQYF. The CDR3 nucleotides are TGTGCCAGCAGCTTAGTCGGGACAGGCATCGAGCAGTACTTC.

This sequence joins TRBV20-1 and TRBJ1-5; no firm D call. V shed 5 bases and J shed 2 bases, with 16 bases lying between them. Germline lookup yields CDR1 DFQATT and CDR2 SNEGSKA (reference sequence). CDR3 size: 15 residues. The CDR3 nucleotides are TGCAGTGCTCGCCTCGGTGGTGCGGGCAATCAGCCCCAGCATTTT. Translated, it gives CSARLGGAGNQPQHF.

On this clonotype itself: This may be a read error: a much more frequent sequence differs by one nucleotide. V and J are TRBV5-1 and TRBJ2-2; maybe TRBD2 (6 bases). Germline V gene lookup returns CDR1 SGHRS and CDR2 YFSETQ. The CDR3 covers 13 residues. The CDR3 nucleotides read TGCGCCAGCAAATCGACCCTGGGCGGGGCGCTGTTTTTT. Encoded protein: CASKSTLGGALFF.

At least ten counts were recorded for this clonotype. V usage is TRBV3-1 and J usage is TRBJ1-5; 7 bases match TRBD1. The CDR3 is 16 residues long. With 4 bases clipped from V and 5 bases from J, the junction kept 11 bases outside the gene matches. Germline V gives CDR1 LGHDT, CDR2 YNNKEL (reference sequence). CDR3 nucleotide sequence: TGTGCCAGCAGCCCTAAGCTTGACAGGGTCGATCAGCCCCAGCATTTT. This gives the protein CASSPKLDRVDQPQHF.

To note about this clonotype: A read error may be the cause here, since a much bigger clone is one base away. CDR3 in DNA: TGTGCCAGCAGTCTATATGGACGGGCAGCTGAGCAGTACTTC. Protein product: CASSLYGRAAEQYF. The genes are TRBV27 and TRBJ2-7, with unresolved D. Germline loops: CDR1 MNHEY, CDR2 SMNVEV (reference sequence). There are 14 residues in the CDR3. The V and J ends lost 5 bases and 7 bases respectively, with 18 bases between them.

This clonotype was picked up a small number of times. This chain joins TRBV20-1 and TRBJ2-1; D possibly corresponds to TRBD2 (5 bases). The CDR3 length is 15 residues. Trimming pared 5 bases from V and 0 bases from J, leaving 14 bases between. Germline values: CDR1 DFQATT, CDR2 SNEGSKA (reference sequence). CDR3 in amino acids: CSADPADSSYNEQFF. The CDR3 DNA sequence: TGCAGTGCTGACCCAGCGGATAGCTCCTACAATGAGCAGTTCTTC.

Many counts were recorded for this clonotype. The chain couples TRBV29-1 to TRBJ2-7; TRBD1 or TRBD2 may be the D gene (6 bases each). Germline lookup yields CDR1 SQVTM and CDR2 ANQGSEA. This CDR3 contains 13 residues. Trimming shortened V by 4 bases and J by 3 bases, and 13 bases separated the two germline ends. DNA for the CDR3: TGCAGCGTTGTGTGGGGGGCGGGCTACGAGCAGTACTTC. Its protein product is CSVVWGAGYEQYF.

This clonotype was observed at least ten times. Written as DNA, the CDR3 is TGTGCCAGCAATAAGGGGACAGGCCCCCTCGAGCAGTACTTC. Residues: CASNKGTGPLEQYF. The rearrangement uses TRBV27 and TRBJ2-7; 8 bases line up with TRBD1. Per germline, CDR1 MNHEY and CDR2 SMNVEV (reference sequence). The J segment lost 6 bases and the V segment lost 7 bases, leaving 11 bases of the junction unmatched. The CDR3 is made up of 14 amino acids.

This sequence joins TRBV6-9 and TRBJ1-6, with unresolved D. From germline, CDR1 is MNHGY and CDR2 SVAAGI. The V end was cut by 4 bases, the J end by 5 bases, with 6 bases between. CDR3 size: 13 residues. CDR3 DNA: TGTGCCAGCAGTTTAACCCATAATTCACCCCTCCACTTT. Protein sequence: CASSLTHNSPLHF.

CDR3 sequence: CSGYSPGTLRHPSSYNEQFF. The CDR3, as DNA: TGCAGCGGCTACAGTCCCGGGACTCTACGCCACCCAAGCTCCTACAATGAGCAGTTCTTC. The chain recombines TRBV29-1 with TRBJ2-1, with D possibly TRBD2 on 6 matching bases. The V end was cut by 7 bases, the J end by 0 bases, with 31 bases between. This CDR3 comprises 20 residues. CDR1 is SQVTM and CDR2 is ANQGSEA in the germline V gene.

Comments on this clonotype: The junction departs from the called germline gene at one end, perhaps through a read error. The chain is built from TRBV20-1 and TRBJ2-5; 13 nucleotides align to TRBD2. The CDR3 contains 15 residues. Germline V lookup: CDR1 DFQATT, CDR2 SNEGSKA (reference sequence). CDR3: CSAREGLAGKQTLYF. Written as DNA, the CDR3 is TGCAGTGCTAGAGAGGGACTAGCGGGAAAGCAGACCCTGTACTTC.

The chain couples TRBV30 to TRBJ2-3; 7 positions agree with TRBD1. Trimming removed 4 bases from V and 2 bases from J; junction bases left unmatched: 15. The V gene's germline CDR1 is GTSNPN and CDR2 SVGIG (reference sequence). This CDR3 region has 17 residues. CDR3 in amino acids: CAWIRRQGDRFTDTQYF. The CDR3, as DNA: TGTGCCTGGATACGCAGGCAGGGGGATAGATTCACAGATACGCAGTATTTT.